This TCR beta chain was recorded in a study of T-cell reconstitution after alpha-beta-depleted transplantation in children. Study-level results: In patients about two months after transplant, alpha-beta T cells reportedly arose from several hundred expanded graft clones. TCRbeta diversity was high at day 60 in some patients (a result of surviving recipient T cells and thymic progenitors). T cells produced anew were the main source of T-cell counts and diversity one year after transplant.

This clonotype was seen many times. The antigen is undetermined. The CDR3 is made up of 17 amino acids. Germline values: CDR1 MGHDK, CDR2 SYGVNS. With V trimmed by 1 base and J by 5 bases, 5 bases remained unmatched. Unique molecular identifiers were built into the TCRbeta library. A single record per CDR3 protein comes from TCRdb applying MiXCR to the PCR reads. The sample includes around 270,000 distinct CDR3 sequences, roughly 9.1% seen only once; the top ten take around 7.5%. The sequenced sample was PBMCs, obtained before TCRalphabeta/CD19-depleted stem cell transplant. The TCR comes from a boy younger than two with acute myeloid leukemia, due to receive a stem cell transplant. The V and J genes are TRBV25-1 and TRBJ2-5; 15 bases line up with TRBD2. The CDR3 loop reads CASSELGGLAGGETQYF. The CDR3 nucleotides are TGTGCCAGCAGTGAATTAGGCGGACTAGCGGGAGGGGAGACCCAGTACTTC.